This entry lists 25 T cell receptor beta chains sequenced from one sample in a study of OX40 agonist ivuxolimab in advanced cancers. Sequencing used immunoSEQ multiplex PCR; TCRdb keeps in-frame clones, though not all of them. The table has 25,000 to 30,000 clones, more than 60% seen once; the top ten hold 12% to 15%. Sequencing was performed on CD4+ or CD8+ T cells sorted from blood, taken in a trial of the OX40 agonist ivuxolimab. Receptor source: an adult with an advanced solid tumor such as melanoma, head and neck, liver or kidney cancer.

The rearrangement joins TRBV11-1 to TRBJ2-2; a weak D match, TRBD2 (5 bases). Trimming took off 6 bases at V and 3 bases at J, with 11 bases between the two ends. Germline V gene lookup returns CDR1 SGHAT and CDR2 FQDESV (reference sequence). The CDR3 consists of 14 residues. The DNA for the CDR3 is TGTGCCAGCAGTAGAGCGGTCCACACCGGGGAGCTGTTTTTT. Encoded protein: CASSRAVHTGELFF.

The chain couples TRBV7-2 to TRBJ1-2; D gene unclear. The CDR3 covers 12 residues. Germline loops: CDR1 SGHTA, CDR2 FQGNSA. V lost 1 base, J lost 4 bases, and 4 bases lay in between. CDR3 in amino acids: CASSLEGYGYTF. The CDR3 DNA sequence: TGTGCCAGCAGCTTAGAGGGCTATGGCTACACCTTC. The full variable domain, its missing parts supplied by reference TRBV7-2 and TRBJ1-2, is GAGVSQSPSNKVTEKGKDVELRCDPISGHTALYWYRQSLGQGLEFLIYFQGNSAPDKSGLPSDRFSAERTGGSVSTLTIQRTQQEDSAVYLCASSLEGYGYTFGSGTRLTVV.

In the case of this clone: The same CDR3 can be traced to other DNA sequences in this sample. The chain recombines TRBV5-6 with TRBJ2-7, with D possibly being TRBD1 (5 bases). V dropped 1 base and J dropped 3 bases, with 5 bases sitting between them. This CDR3 comprises 12 residues. Germline lookup yields CDR1 SGHDT and CDR2 YYEEEE. CDR3 protein: CASSLQGYEQYF. The CDR3 nucleotides are TGTGCCAGCAGCTTGCAGGGCTACGAGCAGTACTTC.

The chain links TRBV25-1 to TRBJ1-6, with 7 positions matching TRBD1. V gave up 1 base and J gave up 6 bases; unmatched junction bases: 3. Germline CDR1 MGHDK, CDR2 SYGVNS. The CDR3 extends over 15 amino acids. The CDR3 nucleotides read TGTGCCAGCAGTGAATCCCGACAGGGTAATTCACCCCTCCACTTT. Translation gives CASSESRQGNSPLHF.

V and J are TRBV4-3 and TRBJ2-5; 8 positions match TRBD2. V shed 0 bases, J shed 5 bases, and the junction held 8 bases outside the gene matches. This CDR3 has 16 amino acids. CDR1 is LGHNA and CDR2 is YSLEER in the germline V gene. The CDR3: CASSQDLGTRGETQYF. DNA for the CDR3: TGCGCCAGCAGCCAAGATCTAGGGACTAGGGGGGAGACCCAGTACTTC.

This chain uses TRBV6-6 with TRBJ2-3; D may be TRBD2 (5 bases). This CDR3 comprises 13 residues. From germline, CDR1 is MNHNY and CDR2 SVGAGI (reference sequence). For the CDR3, the DNA is TGTTACGTAGGGCGGGCTAGCACAGATACGCAGTATTTT. The encoded protein is CYVGRASTDTQYF.

The V and J genes are TRBV4-1 and TRBJ2-7; perhaps D is TRBD1 or TRBD2 (6 bases each). This CDR3 contains 13 residues. V lost 3 bases and J 2 bases, leaving 8 bases between the germline ends. Germline loops: CDR1 MGHRA, CDR2 YSYEKL. The CDR3 coding sequence is TGCGCCAGCAGCCAGGGGGGCGCCTACGAGCAGTACTTC. Protein product: CASSQGGAYEQYF.

This clone was seen once. The CDR3 reads CASSPPHKNPYEQYF. The CDR3 coding sequence is TGTGCCAGCAGCCCCCCTCACAAGAATCCCTACGAGCAGTACTTC. The genes are TRBV7-9 and TRBJ2-5, with unresolved D. Near its end, the DNA agrees better with TRBJ2-7, so the J call may be wrong. The CDR3 contains 15 residues. In germline, CDR1 is SEHNR, CDR2 FQNEAQ (reference sequence).

This clone showed up just once. The rearrangement links TRBV4-3 to TRBJ2-7, with 7 bases identical to TRBD1. Germline V gene data show CDR1 as LGHNA and CDR2 as YSLEER. The length of the CDR3 is 14 residues. The ends lost 4 bases at V and 2 bases at J; junction bases unmatched: 5. The CDR3 DNA is TGCGCCAGCAGCCCCACCGGGACAGCCTACGAGCAGTACTTC. Amino acid sequence: CASSPTGTAYEQYF.

The V call is TRBV7-6, the J call TRBJ1-5, with D possibly being TRBD1 (5 bases). The V and J ends lost 3 bases and 7 bases respectively, with 16 bases between them. The CDR3 is made up of 15 amino acids. Per germline, CDR1 SGHVS and CDR2 FNYEAQ. As DNA, the CDR3 is TGTGCCAGCAGCTTGGGAGCAGGGTTAGGACAGCCCCAGCATTTT. Its protein is CASSLGAGLGQPQHF.

This clone was counted only a few times. The V call is TRBV6-1, the J call TRBJ2-3; D ambiguous. Germline-derived CDR1 and CDR2 are MNHNS and SASEGT. V gave up 5 bases and J gave up 0 bases, with 12 bases separating them. The CDR3 length is 15 residues. For the CDR3, the DNA is TGTGCCAGCAGTCATGTCGACCAAAGCACAGATACGCAGTATTTT. It specifies CASSHVDQSTDTQYF.

With regard to this clone: One end of the junction fails to match germline, which may point to a read error. V gene TRBV5-4 combines with J gene TRBJ2-7, with TRBD1 as a possible D gene (5 bases). This CDR3 is built from 13 residues. Looked up from germline, CDR1 is SGHNT and CDR2 is YYREEE (reference sequence). CDR3 in amino acids: CASSLDTTYEQYF. The CDR3 DNA sequence: TGTGCCAGCAGTTTGGACACGACCTACGAGCAGTACTTC.

Note on this clone: This likely comes from a read error, as the CDR3 has no conserved phenylalanine or tryptophan at its end. No DNA is shown, since the ends of the CDR3 on it are uncertain; the CDR3 is the one TCRdb lists. The chain uses TRBV4-3 and TRBJ2-6; TRBD1 was called by the table and not checked on the DNA. Termini included, the CDR3 measures 12 amino acids. Per the germline V gene, CDR1 is LGHNA and CDR2 is YSLEER. CDR3 sequence reads: CASSPGIGRHKV.

The V and J genes are TRBV11-2 and TRBJ1-4; D not certain. Trimming stripped 6 bases from V and 5 bases from J, with 19 bases between. Germline values: CDR1 SGHAT, CDR2 FQNNGV. This CDR3 is 16 amino acids long. DNA of the CDR3: TGTGCCAGCAGGCATGAAGACGGGCCCTTAAATGAAAAACTGTTTTTT. This codes for CASRHEDGPLNEKLFF. Variable domain in full (rest from reference TRBV11-2 and TRBJ1-4): EAGVAQSPRYKIIEKRQSVAFWCNPISGHATLYWYQQILGQGPKLLIQFQNNGVVDDSQLPKDRFSAERLKGVDSTLKIQPAKLEDSAVYLCASRHEDGPLNEKLFFGSGTQLSVL.

This rearrangement joins TRBV14 to TRBJ2-1, with D possibly TRBD1 on 6 matching bases. This CDR3 has 15 residues. Per germline, CDR1 SGHDN and CDR2 FVKESK. Trimming removed 0 bases from V and 9 bases from J, with 15 bases in between. CDR3 in amino acids: CASSQETTPRGEQFF. CDR3 sequence (DNA): TGTGCCAGCAGCCAAGAAACAACCCCCAGGGGTGAGCAGTTCTTC.

The J gene is TRBJ2-7, the V gene TRBV5-6, with D unclear. Germline CDR1 SGHDT, CDR2 YYEEEE. This CDR3 contains 14 residues. The ends were cut back, 4 bases at V and 3 bases at J, with 14 bases in the middle. The CDR3 DNA reads TGTGCCAGCAGCCTGGAAGGATGGGGCTACGAGCAGTACTTC. It encodes CASSLEGWGYEQYF.

V and J are TRBV30 and TRBJ2-5, with TRBD1 matching 8 bases. The length of the CDR3 is 16 residues. CDR1 is GTSNPN and CDR2 is SVGIG in the germline V gene (reference sequence). Trimming at V came to 2 bases and at J to 2 bases, leaving 10 bases not matched to a gene. DNA for the CDR3: TGTGCCTGGAGTCCTCCCACGGGACAGGCGCAAGAGACCCAGTACTTC. Its protein is CAWSPPTGQAQETQYF.

The rearrangement uses TRBV6-5 and TRBJ1-5, with D possibly matching TRBD1 (5 bases). Germline assignment: CDR1 MNHEY and CDR2 SVGAGI. The germline V and J ends were trimmed by 2 bases and 5 bases, with 10 bases remaining between them. The CDR3 spans 14 residues. CDR3: CASSYRGLDQPQHF. CDR3 sequence (DNA): TGTGCCAGCAGTTACCGGGGGTTAGATCAGCCCCAGCATTTT.

This sequence joins TRBV2 and TRBJ2-7, with D uncertain. Germline CDR1 reads SNHLY; CDR2 reads FYNNEI. V was shortened by 3 bases and J by 7 bases, with 16 bases between the two germline ends. The CDR3 totals 14 residues. As DNA, the CDR3 is TGTGCCAGCAGTGATTCCATTATCAAGGAAGAGCAGTACTTC. Its translation: CASSDSIIKEEQYF.

This clone is a singleton in its sample. The V and J genes are TRBV2 and TRBJ2-3, with D unresolved. Looked up from germline, CDR1 is SNHLY and CDR2 is FYNNEI. The CDR3 is made up of 12 amino acids. The V gene lost 7 bases and the J gene lost 2 bases, with 7 bases spanning the gap. CDR3 nucleotide sequence: TGTGCCAGCAAAGCATACACAGATACGCAGTATTTT. This codes for CASKAYTDTQYF.

CDR3 sequence (DNA): TGTGCCACCAGCAGAGATCAGACACGAAGTAGTGCCAACGTCCTGACTTTC. Amino acid sequence: CATSRDQTRSSANVLTF. The chain combines TRBV15 with TRBJ2-6; the D is unclear. This CDR3 is 17 amino acids long. The V and J ends lost 0 bases and 7 bases respectively, with 16 bases between them. Germline assignment: CDR1 LNHNV and CDR2 YYDKDF (reference sequence).

The chain carries TRBV4-3 and TRBJ1-6; possibly TRBD1 for D (5 bases). The V gene's germline CDR1 is LGHNA and CDR2 YSLEER. CDR3 length: 17 amino acids. The germline V and J ends were trimmed by 0 bases and 3 bases, with 12 bases remaining between them. The CDR3 region is CASSQDIRVNYNSPLHF. DNA of the CDR3: TGCGCCAGCAGCCAAGATATCAGGGTCAACTATAATTCACCCCTCCACTTT.

The V call is TRBV7-9, the J call TRBJ2-5; TRBD1 is a possible D gene (5 bases). Germline V gives CDR1 SEHNR, CDR2 FQNEAQ (reference sequence). Trimming shortened V by 2 bases and J by 3 bases, and 10 bases separated the two germline ends. The CDR3 covers 14 residues. The CDR3 coding sequence is TGTGCCAGCAGCTTATGGGTCAGGGAAGAGACCCAGTACTTC. Translating it yields CASSLWVREETQYF. Complete variable domain (other parts from reference TRBV7-9 and TRBJ2-5): DTGVSQNPRHKITKRGQNVTFRCDPISEHNRLYWYRQTLGQGPEFLTYFQNEAQLEKSRLLSDRFSAERPKGSFSTLEIQRTEQGDSAMYLCASSLWVREETQYFGPGTRLLVL.

The chain employs TRBV19 and TRBJ2-7; TRBD1 aligns across 7 bases. Trimming at V came to 9 bases and at J to 2 bases, leaving 7 bases not matched to a gene. CDR1 is LNHDA, CDR2 SQIVND, per germline (reference sequence). This CDR3 is built from 13 residues. The CDR3 region has the DNA TGTGCCAGGAAGGGGGCGGTCCCCTACGAGCAGTACTTC. It is translated as CARKGAVPYEQYF.

The table lists this clone with a count of one. J is TRBJ1-1 and V is TRBV28; 7 bases are a match to TRBD1. In germline, CDR1 is MDHEN, CDR2 SYDVKM. Germline trimming cut 5 bases from V and 8 bases from J; bases unmatched to any gene: 8. CDR3 length: 13 amino acids. In nucleotides, the CDR3 is TGTGCCAGCAGTCTACCCCAACAGGGGGAAGCTTTCTTT. Residues: CASSLPQQGEAFF.